The 21 T cell receptor beta chains below were found in one sample sequenced in a study of T cells in Graves' hyperthyroidism and ophthalmopathy (dated by TCRdb to about 2019). The library was made by multiplex PCR. The sequencing machine was an Illumina HiSeq 2000. Amplification of TCR beta CDR3 regions was carried out from RNA transcripts. The TCR CDR3 was subjected to a first round of RT-PCR using the HTBI primer set and the Qiagen OneStep RT-PCR kit. In TCRdb, the public reads were trimmed at Q25 with fastp and aligned with MiXCR, with productive beta chains retained. Rows with one shared CDR3 protein collapse into an entry with the most common genes and DNA. For this sample there are 550,000 to 800,000 distinct CDR3 sequences; roughly 17% appear just once. Clones ranked in the top ten supply around 15% of the sample. Sequences were obtained from blood. Receptor source: a man aged 50-60 years with Graves' hyperthyroidism.

At least ten counts were recorded for this clonotype. Written as DNA, the CDR3 is TGTGCCAGCAGTTTGGTATTGCAGGGGCACTATGGCTACACCTTC. Protein: CASSLVLQGHYGYTF. J is TRBJ1-2 and V is TRBV28, with D perhaps matching TRBD1 (6 bases). The CDR3 is 15 residues long. Trimming stripped 3 bases from V and 3 bases from J, with 14 bases between. The germline CDR1 and CDR2 sequences are MDHEN and SYDVKM.

This clonotype was counted at least ten times. CDR3 residues: CASSLGQGPGEQFF. CDR3 DNA: TGTGCCAGCAGCTTAGGGCAGGGCCCCGGTGAGCAGTTCTTC. This chain uses TRBV7-9 with TRBJ2-1; maybe TRBD1 (5 bases). The ends were cut back, 1 base at V and 9 bases at J, with 13 bases in the middle. Germline-derived CDR1 and CDR2 are SEHNR and FQNEAQ (reference sequence). The CDR3 consists of 14 residues.

This clonotype has at least ten counts. The gene calls are TRBV28 and TRBJ2-7; 7 nucleotides match TRBD1. Unmatched junction bases numbered 14, after V lost 6 bases and J lost 3 bases. The CDR3 consists of 16 residues. The germline V gene encodes CDR1 MDHEN and CDR2 SYDVKM. CDR3 sequence: CASRTQKGQAYYEQYF. Written as DNA, the CDR3 is TGTGCCAGCAGAACCCAAAAAGGACAGGCATACTACGAGCAGTACTTC.

This clonotype was detected ten times or more. The chain carries TRBV5-1 and TRBJ2-7; a weak D match, TRBD2 (6 bases). In germline, CDR1 is SGHRS, CDR2 YFSETQ. The ends were cut back, 7 bases at V and 3 bases at J, with 14 bases in the middle. The CDR3 consists of 13 residues. The CDR3 DNA reads TGCGCCAGCTCGCCGACTAGTATCTACGAGCAGTACTTC. Translation gives CASSPTSIYEQYF.

This clonotype appeared many times. The gene calls are TRBV2 and TRBJ2-1, with TRBD2 matching over 7 bases. V dropped 3 bases and J dropped 3; count of bases not matched to a gene: 5. Looked up from germline, CDR1 is SNHLY and CDR2 is FYNNEI. The CDR3 loop spans 15 amino acids. The CDR3 coding sequence is TGTGCCAGCAGTGAGCGGCGGGGGAACTACAATGAGCAGTTCTTC. The encoded protein is CASSERRGNYNEQFF.

At least ten counts were recorded for this clonotype. The rearrangement joins TRBV28 to TRBJ2-3, with TRBD2 identical over 11 bases. The length of the CDR3 is 18 residues. V was pared by 5 bases and J by 0 bases, with 10 bases of the junction left unmatched. CDR1 and CDR2 (germline): MDHEN, SYDVKM. CDR3 loop: CASSVLAGGQLSTDTQYF. The CDR3 DNA follows: TGTGCCAGCAGTGTTCTAGCGGGAGGACAGCTGAGCACAGATACGCAGTATTTT. The variable domain in full, completed from reference TRBV28 and TRBJ2-3, reads DVKVTQSSRYLVKRTGEKVFLECVQDMDHENMFWYRQDPGLGLRLIYFSYDVKMKEKGDIPEGYSVSREKKERFSLILESASTNQTSMYLCASSVLAGGQLSTDTQYFGPGTRLTVL.

The chain couples TRBV28 to TRBJ2-2; no clear D. The CDR3 has 14 amino acids. Germline V gives CDR1 MDHEN, CDR2 SYDVKM. The V end was cut by 3 bases, the J end by 5 bases, with 10 bases between. CDR3 amino acids: CASSFRPDTGELFF. CDR3 sequence (DNA): TGTGCCAGCAGTTTCCGGCCGGATACCGGGGAGCTGTTTTTT.

This clonotype was seen a few times. The chain couples TRBV29-1 to TRBJ2-5, with 7 bases that match TRBD1. The ends lost 6 bases at V and 3 bases at J; junction bases unmatched: 7. The CDR3 contains 13 residues. Germline CDR1 reads SQVTM; CDR2 reads ANQGSEA. The CDR3 spells CSVRQGGEETQYF. CDR3 in DNA: TGCAGCGTCAGACAGGGCGGTGAAGAGACCCAGTACTTC.

The sample holds many counts of this clonotype. The chain carries TRBV2 and TRBJ1-5; no firm D call. Trimming cost V 3 bases and J 1 base, with 13 bases left between them. The germline gives CDR1 SNHLY, CDR2 FYNNEI. The CDR3 has 16 amino acids. CDR3 in amino acids: CASSDVETASNQPQHF. The DNA for the CDR3 is TGTGCCAGCAGTGACGTCGAGACCGCAAGCAATCAGCCCCAGCATTTT.

J is TRBJ2-4 and V is TRBV19, with D perhaps assigned TRBD1 or TRBD2 (5 bases each). The germline CDR1 and CDR2 sequences are LNHDA and SQIVND (reference sequence). The V end lost 7 bases, the J end lost 7 bases, and 17 bases lay between the germline ends. The CDR3 has 14 amino acids. DNA of the CDR3: TGTGCCAGTACCCTATTACCCGGGGCGAACATTCAGTACTTC. Translating it yields CASTLLPGANIQYF.

V usage is TRBV20-1 and J usage is TRBJ2-1; 10 positions agree with TRBD2. From germline, CDR1 is DFQATT and CDR2 SNEGSKA (reference sequence). V shed 1 base, J shed 7 bases, and the junction held 10 bases outside the gene matches. This CDR3 comprises 16 residues. The CDR3 loop is CSARGPIAGGGNEQFF. The DNA for the CDR3 is TGCAGTGCTAGAGGCCCCATAGCGGGGGGTGGGAATGAGCAGTTCTTC.

The chain uses TRBV4-1 and TRBJ1-2; the D gene is possibly TRBD1 (5 bases). Germline CDR1 reads MGHRA; CDR2 reads YSYEKL. V lost 1 base and J 3 bases, leaving 12 bases between the germline ends. This CDR3 region has 15 residues. CDR3 sequence reads: CASSQVFMGDYGYTF. CDR3 coding DNA: TGCGCCAGCAGCCAAGTCTTCATGGGGGACTATGGCTACACCTTC.

The rearrangement uses TRBV4-1 and TRBJ1-5; D ambiguous. Trimming stripped 0 bases from V and 6 bases from J, with 9 bases between. The germline V gene has CDR1 MGHRA and CDR2 YSYEKL. The CDR3 extends over 14 amino acids. CDR3 protein: CASSQDSWTQPQHF. In DNA form, the CDR3 reads TGCGCCAGCAGCCAAGATTCCTGGACTCAGCCCCAGCATTTT.

This clonotype was counted a few times. J is TRBJ1-2 and V is TRBV20-1, with 7 positions matching TRBD1. The CDR3 totals 13 residues. Germline trimming cut 3 bases from V and 4 bases from J; bases unmatched to any gene: 5. The germline CDR1 and CDR2 sequences are DFQATT and SNEGSKA (reference sequence). CDR3 residues: CSASGTASYGYTF. The CDR3 DNA follows: TGCAGTGCTAGCGGGACAGCGAGCTATGGCTACACCTTC.

This clonotype was detected many times. The rearrangement links TRBV15 to TRBJ2-1; D not resolved. The CDR3 loop spans 13 amino acids. The V end was cut by 0 bases, the J end by 8 bases, with 8 bases between. Germline V CDR1 and CDR2: LNHNV, YYDKDF (reference sequence). As DNA, the CDR3 is TGTGCCACCAGCAGAGATTCGGGTGATGAGCAGTTCTTC. Translating it yields CATSRDSGDEQFF.

This clonotype was found a few times. The chain recombines TRBV29-1 with TRBJ1-1, with TRBD1 identical over 8 bases. The CDR3 runs 14 residues. From germline, CDR1 is SQVTM and CDR2 ANQGSEA. After removal of 5 bases from V and 4 bases from J, the junction contained 9 bases not matched to a gene. Here the CDR3 reads CSVCDRGECTEAFF. In DNA, the CDR3 is TGCAGCGTTTGCGACAGGGGAGAATGCACTGAAGCTTTCTTT.

This clonotype was recorded at least ten times. V gene TRBV20-1 combines with J gene TRBJ2-2, with D possibly being TRBD1 or TRBD2 (5 bases each). CDR1 is DFQATT and CDR2 is SNEGSKA in the germline V gene (reference sequence). Trimming cost V 6 bases and J 4 bases, with 15 bases left between them. The CDR3 runs to 14 residues. This CDR3 reads CSALTPGTTGELFF. The DNA of the CDR3 is TGCAGTGCCCTCACCCCCGGGACCACCGGGGAGCTGTTTTTT.

This clonotype was recorded many times. The chain is built from TRBV11-2 and TRBJ1-5; no clear D gene. CDR1 and CDR2 (germline): SGHAT, FQNNGV. The CDR3 runs 13 residues. Trimming left V 4 bases short and J 3 bases short, with 7 bases between. In DNA form, the CDR3 reads TGTGCCAGCAGCTCAGAGTTCAATCAGCCCCAGCATTTT. The encoded protein is CASSSEFNQPQHF.

The gene calls are TRBV12-3 or TRBV12-4 and TRBJ2-2; D is perhaps TRBD1 (6 bases). V lost 3 bases to trimming and J lost 9 bases, with 14 bases between them. The CDR3 extends over 14 amino acids. CDR3 coding DNA: TGTGCCAGCAGTTTCACAGGGATGCGAAGGGAGCTGTTTTTT. Its translation: CASSFTGMRRELFF.

The chain has TRBV9 and TRBJ1-1; perhaps TRBD1 as D (5 bases). Germline assignment: CDR1 SGDLS and CDR2 YYNGEE. V shed 0 bases and J shed 4 bases, with 10 bases lying between them. The CDR3 is made up of 14 amino acids. The chain's CDR3 is CASSVGDWGTEAFF. The CDR3 nucleotides read TGTGCCAGCAGCGTAGGGGACTGGGGCACTGAAGCTTTCTTT.

This clonotype occurred a few times. The chain employs TRBV12-3 or TRBV12-4 and TRBJ1-1, with 7 bases matching TRBD1. Unmatched junction bases numbered 9, after V lost 6 bases and J lost 2 bases. CDR3 length equals 15 residues. The CDR3: CASRATGARNTEAFF. The CDR3 DNA reads TGTGCCAGCAGAGCTACAGGGGCCCGAAACACTGAAGCTTTCTTT.